The 27 T cell receptor beta chains reported below all come from one sample, sequenced in a study of cytomegalovirus exposure and HLA in healthy donors. PCR primers comprised 60 Vbeta and 13 Jbeta primers. This table comes from immunoSEQ multiplex PCR, and its TCRdb copy is limited to in-frame clones, with some not included. The sample has 160,000 or so clones, approximately 80% seen once. Material for sequencing was PBMCs. These TCRs come from a male donor in good health and CMV-seronegative.

The chain has TRBV9 and TRBJ2-2; 9 bases map to TRBD2. Trimming at V came to 4 bases and at J to 2 bases, leaving 6 bases not matched to a gene. Germline lookup yields CDR1 SGDLS and CDR2 YYNGEE. This CDR3 is built from 16 residues. The CDR3 reads CASSTSGGPNTGELFF. The CDR3 bases are TGTGCCAGCAGCACCAGCGGGGGGCCTAACACCGGGGAGCTGTTTTTT.

V is TRBV9 and J is TRBJ2-1, with D unclear. Trimming took 4 bases from V and 4 from J, leaving 15 bases between them. This CDR3 is 15 amino acids long. Germline V gene data show CDR1 as SGDLS and CDR2 as YYNGEE. The CDR3: CASSPTPPQYNEQFF. The CDR3 DNA sequence: TGTGCCAGCAGCCCAACCCCCCCGCAGTACAATGAGCAGTTCTTC.

The rearrangement uses TRBV6-5 and TRBJ1-5; 7 nucleotides agree with TRBD1. With 4 bases clipped from V and 4 bases from J, the junction kept 7 bases outside the gene matches. Per germline, CDR1 MNHEY and CDR2 SVGAGI. This CDR3 comprises 15 residues. The DNA for the CDR3 is TGTGCCAGCAGTTCCTCGTACAGGGGTAATCAGCCCCAGCATTTT. It specifies CASSSSYRGNQPQHF.

This clone was recorded once. The chain carries TRBV9 and TRBJ2-5; 8 nucleotides agree with TRBD2. Germline loops: CDR1 SGDLS, CDR2 YYNGEE. J lost 7 bases, V lost 5 bases, and 13 bases had no gene match. This CDR3 contains 15 residues. The CDR3 DNA sequence: TGTGCCAGCAGTATGACTAGCGAGACAGGCGGGACCCAGTACTTC. It is translated as CASSMTSETGGTQYF.

The V gene is TRBV27, the J gene TRBJ2-2, with unresolved D. Trimming shortened V by 2 bases and J by 3 bases, and 7 bases separated the two germline ends. CDR1 MNHEY and CDR2 SMNVEV come from the germline V gene (reference sequence). CDR3 length: 14 amino acids. The CDR3 DNA follows: TGTGCCAGCAGTTTAGGGCCGTACACCGGGGAGCTGTTTTTT. It is translated as CASSLGPYTGELFF.

V is TRBV12-5 and J is TRBJ1-2; 9 bases map to TRBD1. The V segment lost 4 bases and the J segment 7 bases; nucleotides outside the gene matches: 13. CDR3 length: 16 residues. Germline assignment: CDR1 LGHNT and CDR2 FRNRAP. As DNA, the CDR3 is TGTGCTAGTGGTTGGGAACCCGGGACAGGGTCTAGTGGCTACACCTTC. Its translation: CASGWEPGTGSSGYTF.

The V call is TRBV28, the J call TRBJ2-1; no definite D call. The germline CDR1 and CDR2 sequences are MDHEN and SYDVKM. Trimming shortened V by 5 bases and J by 9 bases, and 8 bases separated the two germline ends. The CDR3 spans 11 residues. CDR3 sequence (DNA): TGTGCCAGCAGTCGGTATTTTGAGCAGTTCTTC. Translated: CASSRYFEQFF.

This chain connects TRBV7-3 to TRBJ2-7, with 8 bases that match TRBD2. This CDR3 region has 14 residues. Germline trimming cut 5 bases from V and 5 bases from J; bases unmatched to any gene: 8. CDR1 and CDR2 from the germline V gene are SGHTA and FQGTGA. The CDR3 nucleotides are TGTGCCAGCAGCCCTCGGGCGGGGGGTGACGAGCAGTACTTC. Translation gives CASSPRAGGDEQYF.

The chain is built from TRBV7-2 and TRBJ2-5, with TRBD2 matching 14 bases. V was pared by 6 bases and J by 5 bases, with 5 bases of the junction left unmatched. The germline gives CDR1 SGHTA, CDR2 FQGNSA. This CDR3 spans 15 amino acids. CDR3 nucleotide sequence: TGTGCCAGCAGGGGGACTAGCGGGAGCAAGGAGACCCAGTACTTC. As protein: CASRGTSGSKETQYF.

The chain couples TRBV5-1 to TRBJ2-3; 10 nucleotides line up with TRBD1. J gave up 6 bases and V 4 bases, and 8 bases lay outside the gene matches. The CDR3 runs to 15 residues. Germline values: CDR1 SGHRS, CDR2 YFSETQ. The CDR3 reads CASSHPGQGFDTQYF. CDR3 nucleotide sequence: TGCGCCAGCAGCCATCCGGGACAGGGGTTTGATACGCAGTATTTT. The full variable domain, completed using reference TRBV5-1 and TRBJ2-3, is KAGVTQTPRYLIKTRGQQVTLSCSPISGHRSVSWYQQTPGQGLQFLFEYFSETQRNKGNFPGRFSGRQFSNSRSEMNVSTLELGDSALYLCASSHPGQGFDTQYFGPGTRLTVL.

J is TRBJ2-7 and V is TRBV27; no clear D. Trimming took 5 bases from V and 7 from J, leaving 12 bases between them. From germline, CDR1 is MNHEY and CDR2 SMNVEV (reference sequence). The CDR3 is 12 residues long. The CDR3 region is CASSPGPLEQYF. The CDR3 DNA reads TGTGCCAGCAGTCCGGGTCCCCTAGAGCAGTACTTC.

To note about this clone: The sample carries other DNA sequences with the same CDR3. The chain employs TRBV5-1 and TRBJ1-1, with D maybe TRBD1 (5 bases). This CDR3 comprises 13 residues. V dropped 4 bases and J dropped 2 bases, with 9 bases sitting between them. The germline V gene has CDR1 SGHRS and CDR2 YFSETQ. The CDR3 loop is CASSHGQNTEAFF. The CDR3 bases are TGCGCCAGCAGCCACGGACAAAACACTGAAGCTTTCTTT.

This chain links TRBV5-4 with TRBJ1-3; D gene uncertain. The CDR3 is 15 residues long. Trimming took 3 bases from V and 2 from J, leaving 12 bases between them. Per the germline V gene, CDR1 is SGHNT and CDR2 is YYREEE (reference sequence). CDR3 in DNA: TGTGCCAGCAGCTCGGTTGGAGAAGCTGGAAACACCATATATTTT. This encodes CASSSVGEAGNTIYF.

The gene calls are TRBV28 and TRBJ1-6; 7 bases map to TRBD1. The CDR3 has 13 residues. Trimming took 4 bases from V and 9 from J; bases not matched to a gene: 3. From germline, CDR1 is MDHEN and CDR2 SYDVKM. This CDR3 reads CASSSDRASPLHF. As DNA, the CDR3 is TGTGCCAGCAGTTCCGACAGGGCTTCACCCCTCCACTTT.

The V call is TRBV9, the J call TRBJ1-2, with 9 nucleotides matching TRBD1. Germline V gives CDR1 SGDLS, CDR2 YYNGEE. The ends lost 0 bases at V and 6 bases at J; junction bases unmatched: 3. This CDR3 region has 14 residues. CDR3: CASSVGDRVHGYTF. CDR3 in DNA: TGTGCCAGCAGCGTAGGGGACAGGGTCCATGGCTACACCTTC.

The rearrangement links TRBV2 to TRBJ2-5; 7 nucleotides align to TRBD2. This CDR3 contains 16 residues. Germline lookup yields CDR1 SNHLY and CDR2 FYNNEI. The V segment lost 4 bases and the J segment 7 bases; nucleotides outside the gene matches: 15. CDR3 amino acids: CASSVDRTGGEGTQYF. CDR3 bases: TGTGCCAGCAGTGTGGATCGGACGGGGGGAGAAGGGACCCAGTACTTC. The whole variable domain, remainder taken from reference TRBV2 and TRBJ2-5, is EPEVTQTPSHQVTQMGQEVILRCVPISNHLYFYWYRQILGQKVEFLVSFYNNEISEKSEIFDDQFSVERPDGSNFTLKIRSTKLEDSAMYFCASSVDRTGGEGTQYFGPGTRLLVL.

V gene TRBV28 combines with J gene TRBJ1-2; 7 bases line up with TRBD1. Germline CDR1 and CDR2: MDHEN and SYDVKM. CDR3 size: 13 residues. Losses at the gene ends were 5 bases for V and 5 bases for J; bases not matched to a gene: 5. CDR3 coding DNA: TGTGCCAGCAGTCGACGACAGGGTTATGGCTACACCTTC. This codes for CASSRRQGYGYTF.

The V and J genes are TRBV9 and TRBJ1-1; D gene ambiguous. V was pared by 0 bases and J by 5 bases, with 8 bases between. CDR3 size: 13 residues. Germline CDR1 reads SGDLS; CDR2 reads YYNGEE. The CDR3 spells CASSVEIGTEAFF. CDR3 sequence (DNA): TGTGCCAGCAGCGTAGAAATCGGGACTGAAGCTTTCTTT. Looking up the rest from reference TRBV9 and TRBJ1-1 gives the full variable domain: DSGVTQTPKHLITATGQRVTLRCSPRSGDLSVYWYQQSLDQGLQFLIQYYNGEERAKGNILERFSAQQFPDLHSELNLSSLELGDSALYFCASSVEIGTEAFFGQGTRLTVV.

J is TRBJ2-5 and V is TRBV10-3; 8 bases are a match to TRBD2. The CDR3 is 15 amino acids. Germline V gene lookup returns CDR1 ENHRY and CDR2 SYGVKD. V was pared by 4 bases and J by 5 bases, with 9 bases of the junction left unmatched. The CDR3 DNA reads TGTGCCATCAGTGGGGGACTAGGAGTAATGGAGACCCAGTACTTC. Translation gives CAISGGLGVMETQYF.

This clone appeared a few times. V and J are TRBV11-3 and TRBJ2-1; TRBD1 might be the D (6 bases). CDR3 length: 12 amino acids. Per the germline V gene, CDR1 is SGHNT and CDR2 is YENEEA. V was clipped by 3 bases and J by 9 bases, with 9 bases between them. The CDR3 spells CASSFGTSEQFF. CDR3 bases: TGTGCCAGCAGCTTCGGGACATCTGAGCAGTTCTTC.

CDR3 amino acids: CASRPWEGSEAFF. The CDR3 DNA is TGTGCCAGCAGACCCTGGGAGGGGTCTGAAGCTTTCTTT. The rearrangement joins TRBV6-5 to TRBJ1-1; weak D call: TRBD1 (5 bases). The germline V gene has CDR1 MNHEY and CDR2 SVGAGI. The CDR3 runs to 13 residues. The ends were cut back, 6 bases at V and 6 bases at J, with 14 bases in the middle.

V and J are TRBV28 and TRBJ1-1; D is ambiguous. The CDR3 covers 13 residues. Germline-derived CDR1 and CDR2 are MDHEN and SYDVKM. The V gene lost 3 bases and the J gene lost 1 base, with 6 bases spanning the gap. CDR3: CASSLTRNTEAFF. The CDR3 bases are TGTGCCAGCAGTTTGACACGGAACACTGAAGCTTTCTTT.

This clone appeared a few times. The rearrangement links TRBV14 to TRBJ2-1, with D possibly TRBD2 on 7 matching bases. The CDR3 length is 15 residues. With 1 base removed from V and 8 bases from J, the gap between germline ends came to 15 bases. Looked up from germline, CDR1 is SGHDN and CDR2 is FVKESK. The CDR3 protein is CASSQVGGLADEQFF. For the CDR3, the DNA is TGTGCCAGCAGCCAAGTCGGGGGGCTAGCCGATGAGCAGTTCTTC. Drawing the rest from reference TRBV14 and TRBJ2-1, the complete variable domain is EAGVTQFPSHSVIEKGQTVTLRCDPISGHDNLYWYRRVMGKEIKFLLHFVKESKQDESGMPNNRFLAERTGGTYSTLKVQPAELEDSGVYFCASSQVGGLADEQFFGPGTRLTVL.

The V call is TRBV25-1, the J call TRBJ2-7; D possibly corresponds to TRBD2 (6 bases). The CDR3 contains 16 residues. CDR1 MGHDK and CDR2 SYGVNS come from the germline V gene. The V end lost 6 bases, the J end lost 3 bases, and 21 bases lay between the germline ends. The CDR3 protein is CASSPSGGTHHYEQYF. In DNA, the CDR3 is TGTGCCAGCAGCCCCAGTGGGGGGACGCATCACTACGAGCAGTACTTC.

CDR3 in amino acids: CASSMSPRYRGQETQYF. The CDR3 DNA reads as TGTGCCAGTAGTATGAGTCCTCGGTACAGGGGACAAGAGACCCAGTACTTC. The chain recombines TRBV19 with TRBJ2-5; 7 bases fit TRBD1. V was pared by 3 bases and J by 2 bases, with 12 bases of the junction left unmatched. In germline, CDR1 is LNHDA, CDR2 SQIVND (reference sequence). The CDR3 consists of 17 residues.

The gene calls are TRBV9 and TRBJ1-4, with 11 bases aligning to TRBD1. Germline CDR1 SGDLS, CDR2 YYNGEE. V gave up 2 bases and J gave up 8 bases; unmatched junction bases: 8. The CDR3 length is 16 residues. CDR3 DNA sequence: TGTGCCAGCAGCGTCGGGGAGGGACAGGGGGGGGAAAAACTGTTTTTT. This gives the protein CASSVGEGQGGEKLFF. Full variable domain (rest looked up from reference TRBV9 and TRBJ1-4): DSGVTQTPKHLITATGQRVTLRCSPRSGDLSVYWYQQSLDQGLQFLIQYYNGEERAKGNILERFSAQQFPDLHSELNLSSLELGDSALYFCASSVGEGQGGEKLFFGSGTQLSVL.

The genes are TRBV4-1 and TRBJ1-5; D is uncertain. Per the germline V gene, CDR1 is MGHRA and CDR2 is YSYEKL. The length of the CDR3 is 14 residues. Trimming cost V 3 bases and J 2 bases, with 8 bases left between them. This chain's CDR3 is CASSHAEGNQPQHF. The CDR3, as DNA: TGCGCCAGCAGCCACGCCGAGGGCAATCAGCCCCAGCATTTT.